One and the same sample provided the 7 T cell receptor beta chains below, sequenced in a study of blood T cell repertoires in COVID-19. Generated by immunoSEQ multiplex PCR, the TCRdb table keeps only in-frame clones and is missing some. The table lists about 110,000 clones, approximately 85% of them singletons. The specimen sequenced was peripheral blood. These receptors were collected from a human donor in a cohort sampled during active COVID-19.

The chain uses TRBV5-1 and TRBJ2-2; maybe TRBD2 (5 bases). The ends were cut back, 4 bases at V and 1 base at J, with 11 bases in the middle. This CDR3 comprises 15 residues. The germline gives CDR1 SGHRS, CDR2 YFSETQ. The CDR3 sequence: CASSEGRWNTGELFF. The CDR3 DNA reads TGCGCCAGCAGCGAGGGCCGATGGAACACCGGGGAGCTGTTTTTT.

The chain employs TRBV6-2 or TRBV6-3 and TRBJ1-1; D is possibly TRBD1 (6 bases). The CDR3 covers 12 residues. Between the trimmed V and J ends, which lost 2 bases and 9 bases, there was a span of 10 bases. Germline V gene sequence: CDR1 MNHEY, CDR2 SVGEGT. This CDR3 is CASSYATGQAFF. The CDR3 nucleotides read TGTGCCAGCAGTTACGCAACAGGGCAAGCTTTCTTT.

The chain has TRBV10-3 and TRBJ2-3; D is possibly TRBD1 (5 bases). Trimming pared 2 bases from V and 4 bases from J, leaving 10 bases between. CDR1 ENHRY and CDR2 SYGVKD come from the germline V gene. The CDR3 length is 14 residues. Written as DNA, the CDR3 is TGTGCCATCAGTGAGGGCAGGGTAGCAGATACGCAGTATTTT. It is translated as CAISEGRVADTQYF.

The rearrangement joins TRBV11-1 to TRBJ1-2; 8 bases match TRBD1. Germline V CDR1 and CDR2: SGHAT, FQDESV (reference sequence). V was clipped by 5 bases and J by 7 bases; unmatched bases: 12. The CDR3 length is 15 residues. In DNA form, the CDR3 reads TGTGCCAGCAGCCTCGACAGGGGACCCGGGGCTGGCTACACCTTC. This translates into CASSLDRGPGAGYTF.

Comment on this clone: The same CDR3 can be traced to other DNA sequences in this sample. The J gene is TRBJ1-4, the V gene TRBV2, with a tentative D call TRBD1 (6 bases). Looked up from germline, CDR1 is SNHLY and CDR2 is FYNNEI. This CDR3 has 12 amino acids. Trimming removed 9 bases at V and 7 bases at J, with 12 bases between. The CDR3, as DNA: TGTGCCAGGGGGGGGCTCGGTGAAAAACTGTTTTTT. Amino acids: CARGGLGEKLFF.

V and J are TRBV7-6 and TRBJ2-1; 7 bases line up with TRBD2. The CDR3 totals 14 residues. Germline CDR1 is SGHVS and CDR2 is FNYEAQ. J was trimmed by 7 bases and V by 1 base; bases with no gene match: 4. CDR3 sequence reads: CASSLGEGENEQFF. CDR3 DNA: TGTGCCAGCAGCTTAGGGGAGGGCGAGAATGAGCAGTTCTTC.

The genes are TRBV18 and TRBJ2-2; 7 positions agree with TRBD1. Germline CDR1 is KGHSH and CDR2 is LQKENI. The CDR3 runs 16 residues. The V and J ends lost 3 bases and 3 bases, in that order; junction bases with no gene match: 7. The chain's CDR3 is CASSPDRVGYTGELFF. The CDR3, as DNA: TGTGCCAGCTCACCCGACAGGGTTGGATACACCGGGGAGCTGTTTTTT.